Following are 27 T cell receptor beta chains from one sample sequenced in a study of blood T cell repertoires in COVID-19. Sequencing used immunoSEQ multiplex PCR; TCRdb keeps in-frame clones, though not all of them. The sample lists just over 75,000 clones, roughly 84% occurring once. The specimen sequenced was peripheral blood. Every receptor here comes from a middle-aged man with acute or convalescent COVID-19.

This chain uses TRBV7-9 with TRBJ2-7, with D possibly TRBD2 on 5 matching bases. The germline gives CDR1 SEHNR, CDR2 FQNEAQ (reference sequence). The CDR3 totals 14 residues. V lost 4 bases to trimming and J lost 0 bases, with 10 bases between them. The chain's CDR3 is CASSWTGDSYEQYF. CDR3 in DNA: TGTGCCAGCAGCTGGACTGGAGACTCCTACGAGCAGTACTTC.

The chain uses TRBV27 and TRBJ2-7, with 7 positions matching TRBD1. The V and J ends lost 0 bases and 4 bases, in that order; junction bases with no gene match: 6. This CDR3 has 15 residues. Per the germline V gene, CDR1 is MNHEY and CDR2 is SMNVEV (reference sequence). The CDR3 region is CASSLSPEQGYEQYF. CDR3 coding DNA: TGTGCCAGCAGTTTATCCCCGGAACAGGGGTACGAGCAGTACTTC.

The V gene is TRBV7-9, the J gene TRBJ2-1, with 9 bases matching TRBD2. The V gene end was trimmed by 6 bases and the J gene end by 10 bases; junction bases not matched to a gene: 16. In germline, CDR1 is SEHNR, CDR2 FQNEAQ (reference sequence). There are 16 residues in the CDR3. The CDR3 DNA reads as TGTGCCAGCAGAAAAGGAAGAACTAGCGGGCGCCTCGAGCAGTTCTTC. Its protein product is CASRKGRTSGRLEQFF.

The CDR3 reads CASSIRTGSYGYTF. The CDR3 nucleotides are TGTGCCAGTAGTATCCGGACAGGGTCCTATGGCTACACCTTC. V usage is TRBV19 and J usage is TRBJ1-2, with 8 bases identical to TRBD1. The CDR3 contains 14 residues. Germline values: CDR1 LNHDA, CDR2 SQIVND (reference sequence). Germline trimming cut 3 bases from V and 4 bases from J; bases unmatched to any gene: 4.

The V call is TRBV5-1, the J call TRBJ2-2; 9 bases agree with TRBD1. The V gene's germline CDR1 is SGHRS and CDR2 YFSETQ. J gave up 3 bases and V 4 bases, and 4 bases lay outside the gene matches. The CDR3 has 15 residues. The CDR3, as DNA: TGCGCCAGCAGCCCCCGGACAGGGGACACCGGGGAGCTGTTTTTT. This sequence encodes CASSPRTGDTGELFF.

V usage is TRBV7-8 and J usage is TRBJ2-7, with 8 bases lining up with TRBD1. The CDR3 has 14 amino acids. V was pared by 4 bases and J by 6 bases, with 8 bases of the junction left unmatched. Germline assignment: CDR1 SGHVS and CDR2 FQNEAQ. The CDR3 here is CASSSRQGSSEQYF. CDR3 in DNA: TGTGCCAGCAGCTCTCGACAGGGGAGTTCCGAGCAGTACTTC.

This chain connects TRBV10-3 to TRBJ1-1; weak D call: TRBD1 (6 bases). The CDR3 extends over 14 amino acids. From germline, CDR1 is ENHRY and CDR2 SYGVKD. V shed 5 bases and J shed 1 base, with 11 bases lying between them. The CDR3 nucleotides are TGTGCCATCAGTTCACAGGGAACGAACACTGAAGCTTTCTTT. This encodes CAISSQGTNTEAFF.

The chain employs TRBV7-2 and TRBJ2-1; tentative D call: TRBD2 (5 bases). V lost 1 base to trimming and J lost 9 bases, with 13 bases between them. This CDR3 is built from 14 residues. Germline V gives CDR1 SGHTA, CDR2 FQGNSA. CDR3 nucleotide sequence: TGTGCCAGCAGCTTAGGCAGAGGGCTTACTGAGCAGTTCTTC. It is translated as CASSLGRGLTEQFF.

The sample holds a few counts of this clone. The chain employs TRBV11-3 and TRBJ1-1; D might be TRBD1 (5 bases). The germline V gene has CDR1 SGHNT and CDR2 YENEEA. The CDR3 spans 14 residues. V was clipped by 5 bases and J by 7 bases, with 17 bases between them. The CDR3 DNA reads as TGTGCCAGCAGCAAAGGGAGGGGCGAAGGTGAAGCTTTCTTT. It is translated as CASSKGRGEGEAFF.

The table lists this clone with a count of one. CDR3 sequence (DNA): TGTGCCAGCAGGCTGGGCAGGGGGCACGAGCAGTACTTC. Translated: CASRLGRGHEQYF. This sequence joins TRBV12-3 or TRBV12-4 and TRBJ2-7, with TRBD1 matching over 8 bases. CDR3 length: 13 amino acids. Trimming took 6 bases from V and 5 from J; bases not matched to a gene: 6.

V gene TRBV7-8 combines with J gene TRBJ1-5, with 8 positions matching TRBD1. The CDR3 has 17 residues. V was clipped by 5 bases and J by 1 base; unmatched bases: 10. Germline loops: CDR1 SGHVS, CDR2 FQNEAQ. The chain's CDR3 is CASSLRGLEWSNQPQHF. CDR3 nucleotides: TGTGCCAGCAGCCTCAGGGGGCTGGAGTGGAGCAATCAGCCCCAGCATTTT.

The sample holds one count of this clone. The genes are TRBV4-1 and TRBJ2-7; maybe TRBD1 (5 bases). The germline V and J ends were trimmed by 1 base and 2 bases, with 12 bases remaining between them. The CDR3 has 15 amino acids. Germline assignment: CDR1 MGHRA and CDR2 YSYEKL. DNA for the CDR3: TGCGCCAGCAGCCAAGCGACAGCCACCACCTACGAGCAGTACTTC. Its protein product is CASSQATATTYEQYF.

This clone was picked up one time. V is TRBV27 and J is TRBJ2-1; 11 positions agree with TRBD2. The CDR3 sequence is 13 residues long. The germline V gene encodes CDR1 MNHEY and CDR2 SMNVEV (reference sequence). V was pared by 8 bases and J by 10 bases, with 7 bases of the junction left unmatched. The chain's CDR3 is CASGSGGAVEQFF. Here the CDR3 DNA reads TGTGCCAGCGGTAGCGGGGGGGCCGTCGAGCAGTTCTTC.

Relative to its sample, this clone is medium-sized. The CDR3 loop is CASSPGTSDGTDTQYF. The CDR3 nucleotides read TGTGCCAGCAGCCCCGGGACTAGCGATGGCACAGATACGCAGTATTTT. The V and J genes are TRBV9 and TRBJ2-3, with 10 bases fitting TRBD2. The CDR3 length is 16 residues. Trimming at V came to 4 bases and at J to 1 base, leaving 6 bases not matched to a gene. Looked up from germline, CDR1 is SGDLS and CDR2 is YYNGEE.

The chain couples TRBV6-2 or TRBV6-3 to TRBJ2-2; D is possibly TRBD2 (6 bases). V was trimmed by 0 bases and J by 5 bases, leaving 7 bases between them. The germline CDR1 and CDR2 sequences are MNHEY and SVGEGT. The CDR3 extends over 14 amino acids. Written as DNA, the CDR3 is TGTGCCAGCAGTTACTCAGGACTAACCGGGGAGCTGTTTTTT. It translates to CASSYSGLTGELFF.

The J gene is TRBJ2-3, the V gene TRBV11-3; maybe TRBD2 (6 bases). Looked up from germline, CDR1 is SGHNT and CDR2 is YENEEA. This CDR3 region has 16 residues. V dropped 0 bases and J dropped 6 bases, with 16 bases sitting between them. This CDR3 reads CASSLDGTSSWDTQYF. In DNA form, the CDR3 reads TGTGCCAGCAGCTTAGATGGGACTTCCTCTTGGGATACGCAGTATTTT. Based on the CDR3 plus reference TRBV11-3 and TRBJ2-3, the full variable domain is EAGVVQSPRYKIIEKKQPVAFWCNPISGHNTLYWYLQNLGQGPELLIRYENEEAVDDSQLPKDRFSAERLKGVDSTLKIQPAELGDSAVYLCASSLDGTSSWDTQYFGPGTRLTVL.

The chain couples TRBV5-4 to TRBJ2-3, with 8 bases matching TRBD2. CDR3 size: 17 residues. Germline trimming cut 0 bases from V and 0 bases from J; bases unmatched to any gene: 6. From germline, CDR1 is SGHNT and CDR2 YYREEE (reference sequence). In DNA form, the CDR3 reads TGTGCCAGCAGCTTGGCCGTAGCGGGGCCTAGCACAGATACGCAGTATTTT. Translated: CASSLAVAGPSTDTQYF.

The CDR3 DNA reads as TGTGCCAGCAGCCCGAATGTACTAGCGGGGGAAAAGGAGACCCAGTACTTC. The encoded protein is CASSPNVLAGEKETQYF. This chain connects TRBV13 to TRBJ2-5; 11 bases agree with TRBD2. Germline-derived CDR1 and CDR2 are PRHDT and FYEKMQ (reference sequence). V was pared by 5 bases and J by 5 bases, with 13 bases of the junction left unmatched. The CDR3 extends over 17 amino acids.

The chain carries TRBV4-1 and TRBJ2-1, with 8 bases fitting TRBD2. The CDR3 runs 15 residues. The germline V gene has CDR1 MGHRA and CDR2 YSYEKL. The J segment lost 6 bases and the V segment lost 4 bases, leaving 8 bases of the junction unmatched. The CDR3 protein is CASSPLSGGINEQFF. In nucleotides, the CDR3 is TGCGCCAGCAGCCCTCTAAGCGGGGGTATCAATGAGCAGTTCTTC.

The CDR3 loop reads CASSLWTGGSNQPQHF. The CDR3 DNA reads as TGTGCCAGCAGCTTATGGACAGGGGGGAGCAATCAGCCCCAGCATTTT. V gene TRBV7-9 combines with J gene TRBJ1-5, with 10 bases matching TRBD1. V lost 2 bases to trimming and J lost 1 base; unmatched junction nucleotides: 2. From germline, CDR1 is SEHNR and CDR2 FQNEAQ (reference sequence). The CDR3 contains 16 residues.

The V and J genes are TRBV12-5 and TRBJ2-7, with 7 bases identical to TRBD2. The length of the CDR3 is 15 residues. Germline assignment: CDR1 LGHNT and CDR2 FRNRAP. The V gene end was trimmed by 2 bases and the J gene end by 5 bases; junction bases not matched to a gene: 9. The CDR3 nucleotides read TGTGCTAGTGGTTTGCCGCCTGCTCGGGGGGACGAGCAGTACTTC. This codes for CASGLPPARGDEQYF. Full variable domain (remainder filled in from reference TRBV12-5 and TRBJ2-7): DARVTQTPRHKVTEMGQEVTMRCQPILGHNTVFWYRQTMMQGLELLAYFRNRAPLDDSGMPKDRFSAEMPDATLATLKIQPSEPRDSAVYFCASGLPPARGDEQYFGPGTRLTVT.

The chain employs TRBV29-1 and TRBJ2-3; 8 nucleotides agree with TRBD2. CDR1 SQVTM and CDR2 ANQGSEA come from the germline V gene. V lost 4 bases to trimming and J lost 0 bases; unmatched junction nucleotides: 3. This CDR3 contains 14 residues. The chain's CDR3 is CSVGASGSTDTQYF. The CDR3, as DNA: TGCAGCGTTGGGGCTAGCGGGAGCACAGATACGCAGTATTTT.

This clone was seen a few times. CDR3 residues: CASSLVGGRAYNEQFF. The CDR3 DNA sequence: TGTGCCAGCAGCTTAGTAGGTGGGAGGGCTTACAATGAGCAGTTCTTC. The chain joins TRBV7-9 to TRBJ2-1; TRBD2 matches 7 bases. Germline trimming cut 1 base from V and 4 bases from J; bases unmatched to any gene: 7. This CDR3 is built from 16 residues. CDR1 is SEHNR and CDR2 is FQNEAQ in the germline V gene (reference sequence).

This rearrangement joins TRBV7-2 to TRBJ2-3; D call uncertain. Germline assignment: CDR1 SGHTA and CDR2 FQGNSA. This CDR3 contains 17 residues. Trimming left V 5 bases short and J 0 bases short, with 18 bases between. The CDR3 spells CASSQALAAVSTDTQYF. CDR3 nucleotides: TGTGCCAGCAGCCAAGCTCTGGCGGCGGTGAGCACAGATACGCAGTATTTT.

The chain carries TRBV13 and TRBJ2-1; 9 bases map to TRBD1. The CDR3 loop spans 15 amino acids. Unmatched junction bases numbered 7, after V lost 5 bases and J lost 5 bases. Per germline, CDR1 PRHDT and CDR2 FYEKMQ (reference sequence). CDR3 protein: CASSTPGQGNNEQFF. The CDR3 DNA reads TGTGCCAGCAGCACACCGGGACAGGGAAACAATGAGCAGTTCTTC.

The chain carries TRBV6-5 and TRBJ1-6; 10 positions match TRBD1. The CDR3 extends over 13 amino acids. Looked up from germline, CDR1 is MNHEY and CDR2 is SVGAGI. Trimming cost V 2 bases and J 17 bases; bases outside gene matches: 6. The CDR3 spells CASSYTGTGAVHF. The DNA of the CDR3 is TGTGCCAGCAGTTACACCGGGACAGGGGCGGTCCACTTT.

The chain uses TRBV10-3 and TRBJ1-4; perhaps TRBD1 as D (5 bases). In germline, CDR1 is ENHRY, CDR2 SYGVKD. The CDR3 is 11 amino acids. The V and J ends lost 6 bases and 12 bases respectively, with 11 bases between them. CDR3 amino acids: CAIRGTGELFF. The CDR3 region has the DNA TGTGCCATCAGGGGGACGGGGGAACTGTTTTTT.